The clone carrying this TCR beta chain has only a few counts. The antigen remains unidentified. The assay was immunoSEQ multiplex PCR, and TCRdb's table has in-frame clones only and misses some. The table lists tens of thousands of clones, around three quarters of them singletons. This entry comes from a study of T cell responses to AZD1222 COVID-19 vaccine. Study outcomes and limitations: Distributed over spike, vaccine-associated CD4 TCRs predominated at 160-218 and 743-854. Increases in Spike-specific TCR breadth and depth were seen after two AZD1222 doses. White British ancestry dominated among donors, who included more females, and clonal diversity was possibly underestimated.

The CDR3 sequence is 16 residues long. The V gene lost 8 bases and the J gene lost 1 base, with 18 bases spanning the gap. CDR1 and CDR2 (germline): MDHEN, SYDVKM. The TCR was taken from an adult in good health. The rearrangement joins TRBV28 to TRBJ2-1; TRBD2 might be the D (5 bases). The material was peripheral blood, obtained on day 0 of AZD1222 vaccination. The CDR3 sequence: CASCSPGRRSYNEQFF. The CDR3 DNA reads as TGTGCCAGCTGCTCCCCCGGCAGGAGGTCCTACAATGAGCAGTTCTTC.